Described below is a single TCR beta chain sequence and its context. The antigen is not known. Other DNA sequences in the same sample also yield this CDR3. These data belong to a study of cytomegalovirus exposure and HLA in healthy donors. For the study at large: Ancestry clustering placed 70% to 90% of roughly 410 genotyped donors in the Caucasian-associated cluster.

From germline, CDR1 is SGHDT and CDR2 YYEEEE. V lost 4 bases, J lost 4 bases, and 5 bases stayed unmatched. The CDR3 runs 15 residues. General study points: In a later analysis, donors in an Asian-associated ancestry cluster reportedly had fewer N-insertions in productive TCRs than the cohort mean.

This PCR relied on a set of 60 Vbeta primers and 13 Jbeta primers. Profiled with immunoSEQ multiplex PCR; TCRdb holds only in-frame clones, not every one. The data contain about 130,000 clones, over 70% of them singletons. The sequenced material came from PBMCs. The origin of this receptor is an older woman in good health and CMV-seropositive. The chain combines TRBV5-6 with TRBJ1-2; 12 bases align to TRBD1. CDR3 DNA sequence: TGTGCCAGCAGCCCAGGGACAGGGGGCACCTATGGCTACACCTTC. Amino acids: CASSPGTGGTYGYTF. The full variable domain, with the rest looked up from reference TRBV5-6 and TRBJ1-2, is DAGVTQSPTHLIKTRGQQVTLRCSPKSGHDTVSWYQQALGQGPQFIFQYYEEEERQRGNFPDRFSGHQFPNYSSELNVNALLLGDSALYLCASSPGTGGTYGYTFGSGTRLTVV.